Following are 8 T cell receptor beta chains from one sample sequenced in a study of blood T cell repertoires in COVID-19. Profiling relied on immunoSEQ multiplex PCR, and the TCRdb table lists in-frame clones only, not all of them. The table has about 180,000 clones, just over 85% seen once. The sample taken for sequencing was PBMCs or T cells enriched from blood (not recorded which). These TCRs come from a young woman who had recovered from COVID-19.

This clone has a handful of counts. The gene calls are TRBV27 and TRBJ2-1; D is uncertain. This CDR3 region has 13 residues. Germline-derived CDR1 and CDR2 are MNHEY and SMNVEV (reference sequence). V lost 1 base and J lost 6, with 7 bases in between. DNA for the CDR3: TGTGCCAGCAGTTTATTTTTCGGCAATGAGCAGTTCTTC. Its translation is CASSLFFGNEQFF.

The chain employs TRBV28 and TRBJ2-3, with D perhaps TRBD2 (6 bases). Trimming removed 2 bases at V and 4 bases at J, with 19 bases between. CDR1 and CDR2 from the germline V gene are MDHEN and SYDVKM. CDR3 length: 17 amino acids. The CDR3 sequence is CASSLSSVVSGADTQYF. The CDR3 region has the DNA TGTGCCAGCAGTTTAAGTTCGGTAGTCTCGGGGGCAGATACGCAGTATTTT.

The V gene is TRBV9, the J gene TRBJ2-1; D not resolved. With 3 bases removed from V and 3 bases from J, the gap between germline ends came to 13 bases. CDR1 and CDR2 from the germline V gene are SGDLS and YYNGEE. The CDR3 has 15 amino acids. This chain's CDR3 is CASSAEPQDYNEQFF. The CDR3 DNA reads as TGTGCCAGCAGCGCGGAGCCCCAAGACTACAATGAGCAGTTCTTC.

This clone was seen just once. The CDR3 coding sequence is TGTGCCAGCAGCCCGACAGAAAGCTCCTACAATGAGCAGTTCTTC. Translation gives CASSPTESSYNEQFF. The chain links TRBV7-8 to TRBJ2-1; a possible D gene is TRBD1 (5 bases). The CDR3 is 15 residues long. The ends were cut back, 5 bases at V and 0 bases at J, with 11 bases in the middle. Germline V gene sequence: CDR1 SGHVS, CDR2 FQNEAQ.

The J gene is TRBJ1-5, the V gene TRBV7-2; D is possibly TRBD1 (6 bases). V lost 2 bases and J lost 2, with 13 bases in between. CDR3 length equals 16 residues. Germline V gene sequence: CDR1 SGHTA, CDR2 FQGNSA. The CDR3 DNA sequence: TGTGCCAGCAGCTTAATTAGCAGGGGTGGCAATCAGCCCCAGCATTTT. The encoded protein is CASSLISRGGNQPQHF.

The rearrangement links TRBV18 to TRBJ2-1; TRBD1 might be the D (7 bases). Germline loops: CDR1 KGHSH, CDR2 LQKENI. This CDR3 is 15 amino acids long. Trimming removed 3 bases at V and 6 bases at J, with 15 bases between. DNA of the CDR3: TGTGCCAGCTCACCTCGGGCAGGGGGAGGCAATGAGCAGTTCTTC. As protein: CASSPRAGGGNEQFF.

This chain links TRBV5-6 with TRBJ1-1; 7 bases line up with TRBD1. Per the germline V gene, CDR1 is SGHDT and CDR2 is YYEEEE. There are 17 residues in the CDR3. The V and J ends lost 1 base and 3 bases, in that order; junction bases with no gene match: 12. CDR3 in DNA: TGTGCCAGCAGCTTGACAGACTACAGGGGTTCACACACTGAAGCTTTCTTT. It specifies CASSLTDYRGSHTEAFF.

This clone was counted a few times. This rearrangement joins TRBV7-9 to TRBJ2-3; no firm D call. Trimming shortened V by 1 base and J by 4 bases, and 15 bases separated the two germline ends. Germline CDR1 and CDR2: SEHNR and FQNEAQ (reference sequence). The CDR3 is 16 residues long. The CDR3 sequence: CASSLVDRGISDTQYF. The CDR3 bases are TGTGCCAGCAGCTTAGTGGATCGCGGAATCTCAGATACGCAGTATTTT. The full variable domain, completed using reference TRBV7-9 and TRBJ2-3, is DTGVSQNPRHKITKRGQNVTFRCDPISEHNRLYWYRQTLGQGPEFLTYFQNEAQLEKSRLLSDRFSAERPKGSFSTLEIQRTEQGDSAMYLCASSLVDRGISDTQYFGPGTRLTVL.